One sample yielded the 18 T cell receptor beta chains listed below, sequenced in a study of Tregs in tolerant kidney transplant recipients. No antigen has been identified for these receptors. Repertoires were generated with immunoSEQ multiplex PCR, while TCRdb's copy carries only in-frame clones and drops some. There are more than 1,300 clones in the sample; 70% to 90% occur only once, and roughly 4.3% lies in the top ten. The sequenced sample consisted of CD4+ T cells from blood cultured with allogeneic cells. The source is a human donor in good health.

The genes are TRBV19 and TRBJ2-1; D may be TRBD1 or TRBD2 (6 bases each). Trimming took off 4 bases at V and 0 bases at J, with 22 bases between the two ends. CDR1 and CDR2 from the germline V gene are LNHDA and SQIVND (reference sequence). The CDR3 has 19 residues. The CDR3 region is CASSKGGMTILSSYNEQFF. In DNA form, the CDR3 reads TGTGCCAGTAGTAAGGGGGGTATGACAATCCTAAGCTCCTACAATGAGCAGTTCTTC.

The chain uses TRBV6-5 and TRBJ1-6, with 7 positions matching TRBD1. The germline V gene encodes CDR1 MNHEY and CDR2 SVGAGI. The CDR3 has 14 residues. The trim removed 8 bases at V and 10 bases at J, leaving 11 bases unmatched. CDR3 sequence: CASSRDSSWSPLHF. In DNA, the CDR3 is TGTGCCAGCTCCCGGGACAGTTCATGGTCACCCCTCCACTTT.

The rearrangement joins TRBV11-1 to TRBJ2-3; 7 nucleotides match TRBD1. V lost 7 bases to trimming and J lost 2 bases; unmatched junction nucleotides: 9. Per the germline V gene, CDR1 is SGHAT and CDR2 is FQDESV (reference sequence). The CDR3 is made up of 15 amino acids. The CDR3 loop is CASTRGQTPTDTQYF. CDR3 bases: TGTGCCAGCACCCGGGGACAGACCCCCACAGATACGCAGTATTTT.

This clone was seen a handful of times. This chain's CDR3 is CASSPNQGHEQYF. The CDR3 bases are TGTGCCAGCAGCCCCAACCAGGGGCACGAGCAGTACTTC. V and J are TRBV6-5 and TRBJ2-7, with D perhaps matching TRBD1 (6 bases). This CDR3 is 13 amino acids long. In germline, CDR1 is MNHEY, CDR2 SVGAGI. The V end lost 6 bases, the J end lost 5 bases, and 14 bases lay between the germline ends.

Here the CDR3 reads CASSNAGASGLKYF. Written as DNA, the CDR3 is TGTGCCAGCAGCAACGCCGGGGCTAGCGGCCTCAAGTACTTC. The chain recombines TRBV7-8 with TRBJ2-4, with 7 bases identical to TRBD2. V shed 5 bases and J 14 bases; nucleotides not matched to a gene: 15. The CDR3 has 14 amino acids. The germline V gene encodes CDR1 SGHVS and CDR2 FQNEAQ.

Of note for this clone: Other DNA sequences in the sample encode the same CDR3. The chain links TRBV5-1 to TRBJ2-5; the D gene is possibly TRBD2 (6 bases). V dropped 0 bases and J dropped 4 bases, with 13 bases sitting between them. The length of the CDR3 is 15 residues. Germline CDR1 is SGHRS and CDR2 is YFSETQ. The CDR3 DNA follows: TGCGCCAGCAGCTTGGATGGGAGGAACGGAGAGACCCAGTACTTC. Protein: CASSLDGRNGETQYF.

This clone was counted a single time. The rearrangement uses TRBV11-2 and TRBJ1-6; 10 bases fit TRBD1. V shed 2 bases and J 0 bases; nucleotides not matched to a gene: 4. This CDR3 has 18 amino acids. In germline, CDR1 is SGHAT, CDR2 FQNNGV. CDR3 loop: CASSLRTGGSSYNSPLHF. CDR3 DNA sequence: TGTGCCAGCAGCTTACGGACAGGGGGAAGCTCCTATAATTCACCCCTCCACTTT.

The V gene is TRBV6-5, the J gene TRBJ1-1; D not resolved. The CDR3 runs to 15 residues. Trimming took 2 bases from V and 6 from J, leaving 16 bases between them. Germline loops: CDR1 MNHEY, CDR2 SVGAGI. The CDR3 sequence: CASSYRTLIGPEAFF. CDR3 bases: TGTGCCAGCAGTTACCGAACCCTAATTGGACCTGAAGCTTTCTTT.

The chain recombines TRBV5-1 with TRBJ2-1, with a tentative D call TRBD2 (5 bases). The germline V gene has CDR1 SGHRS and CDR2 YFSETQ. There are 15 residues in the CDR3. Trimming cost V 2 bases and J 3 bases, with 12 bases left between them. The CDR3 loop reads CASSFFDRDYNEQFF. CDR3 sequence (DNA): TGCGCCAGCAGCTTCTTTGACCGGGACTACAATGAGCAGTTCTTC.

The V and J genes are TRBV5-1 and TRBJ2-1; D remains ambiguous. Trimming left V 7 bases short and J 1 base short, with 12 bases between. This CDR3 spans 14 amino acids. Germline V gene sequence: CDR1 SGHRS, CDR2 YFSETQ. The CDR3 spells CASGWGISYNEQFF. The CDR3 region has the DNA TGCGCCAGCGGGTGGGGAATATCCTACAATGAGCAGTTCTTC.

The chain links TRBV18 to TRBJ1-1, with D tentatively TRBD1 (5 bases). The ends were cut back, 4 bases at V and 0 bases at J, with 9 bases in the middle. The CDR3 is 14 amino acids. Germline lookup yields CDR1 KGHSH and CDR2 LQKENI. The CDR3 region is CASSQTDMNTEAFF. DNA for the CDR3: TGTGCCAGCTCACAGACAGACATGAACACTGAAGCTTTCTTT. The whole variable domain, filled in from reference TRBV18 and TRBJ1-1, reads NAGVMQNPRHLVRRRGQEARLRCSPMKGHSHVYWYRQLPEEGLKFMVYLQKENIIDESGMPKERFSAEFPKEGPSILRIQQVVRGDSAAYFCASSQTDMNTEAFFGQGTRLTVV.

The chain employs TRBV18 and TRBJ2-5; a weak D match, TRBD1 (5 bases). V lost 5 bases and J 4 bases, leaving 14 bases between the germline ends. Germline assignment: CDR1 KGHSH and CDR2 LQKENI. This CDR3 region has 14 residues. CDR3 sequence reads: CASSSRQQAETQYF. CDR3 DNA sequence: TGTGCCAGCTCATCAAGACAGCAAGCAGAGACCCAGTACTTC.

V is TRBV2 and J is TRBJ2-5; 8 bases align to TRBD1. This CDR3 is built from 15 residues. In germline, CDR1 is SNHLY, CDR2 FYNNEI. With V trimmed by 5 bases and J by 3 bases, 8 bases remained unmatched. This CDR3 is CASSMDRVGEETQYF. The DNA of the CDR3 is TGTGCCAGCAGTATGGACAGGGTAGGGGAAGAGACCCAGTACTTC.

The chain has TRBV29-1 and TRBJ2-7; D may match TRBD1 or TRBD2 (5 bases each). Per germline, CDR1 SQVTM and CDR2 ANQGSEA. The CDR3 totals 13 residues. V was cut by 6 bases and J by 2 bases, with 14 bases left in between. CDR3 residues: CSVRGPTTYEQYF. In nucleotides, the CDR3 is TGCAGCGTGAGGGGACCGACGACCTACGAGCAGTACTTC.

The V and J genes are TRBV7-8 and TRBJ1-5, with unresolved D. V lost 3 bases and J 4 bases, leaving 19 bases between the germline ends. The CDR3 runs to 17 residues. Germline V lookup: CDR1 SGHVS, CDR2 FQNEAQ. CDR3 amino acids: CASSLLYPGDQNQPQHF. CDR3 DNA sequence: TGTGCCAGCAGCTTGCTGTACCCAGGAGACCAGAATCAGCCCCAGCATTTT. Full variable domain (remainder filled in from reference TRBV7-8 and TRBJ1-5): GAGVSQSPRYKVAKRGQDVALRCDPISGHVSLFWYQQALGQGPEFLTYFQNEAQLDKSGLPSDRFFAERPEGSVSTLKIQRTQQEDSAVYLCASSLLYPGDQNQPQHFGDGTRLSIL.

The chain uses TRBV10-1 and TRBJ2-3; D uncertain. Trimming stripped 1 base from V and 8 bases from J, with 7 bases between. There are 12 residues in the CDR3. CDR1 WNHNN and CDR2 SYGVQD come from the germline V gene (reference sequence). The CDR3 is CASSEYGSTQYF. The DNA for the CDR3 is TGCGCCAGCAGTGAGTATGGATCTACGCAGTATTTT.

The rearrangement uses TRBV21-1 and TRBJ1-3. TRBV21-1 is labeled a pseudogene. This CDR3 spans 17 amino acids. CDR3 region: CASSHLVLQHARNTIYF. CDR3 coding DNA: TGTGCCAGCAGTCACTTGGTGCTACAACACGCACGAAACACCATATATTTT.

This chain links TRBV12-5 with TRBJ2-1; 8 bases match TRBD1. The germline CDR1 and CDR2 sequences are LGHNT and FRNRAP. Trimming at V came to 1 base and at J to 1 base, leaving 0 bases not matched to a gene. This CDR3 has 15 amino acids. The CDR3 bases are TGTGCTAGTGGTTTGGGACAGGGGTCCTACAATGAGCAGTTCTTC. Amino acid sequence: CASGLGQGSYNEQFF.